Listed here are 5 T cell receptor beta chains from one sample, sequenced in a study of OX40 agonist ivuxolimab in advanced cancers. Using immunoSEQ multiplex PCR, the repertoire was profiled, and TCRdb retains in-frame clones only, with some absent. The table includes under 100,000 clones, around 80% detected once. Sequenced here: CD4+ or CD8+ T cells sorted from blood, sampled in a trial of the OX40 agonist ivuxolimab. Receptor source: an adult with an advanced solid tumor such as melanoma, head and neck, liver or kidney cancer.

The chain joins TRBV6-1 to TRBJ2-5; 8 bases align to TRBD2. The CDR3 sequence is 20 residues long. The germline CDR1 and CDR2 sequences are MNHNS and SASEGT. The J segment lost 0 bases and the V segment lost 6 bases, leaving 21 bases of the junction unmatched. The CDR3 coding sequence is TGTGCCAGCAGGGAAAAAGAATACCCCCGACTAGCGATCTACCAAGAGACCCAGTACTTC. It is translated as CASREKEYPRLAIYQETQYF.

The V gene is TRBV18, the J gene TRBJ2-7; 7 positions agree with TRBD1. V shed 4 bases and J 3 bases; nucleotides not matched to a gene: 12. Per germline, CDR1 KGHSH and CDR2 LQKENI. This CDR3 spans 16 amino acids. For the CDR3, the DNA is TGTGCCAGCTCACTCTCCAGCCCGGGACAGCGCTACGAGCAGTACTTC. Its translation is CASSLSSPGQRYEQYF.

The CDR3 loop is CASSVSPSRGDTEAFF. CDR3 coding DNA: TGTGCCAGCAGCGTAAGCCCCTCCAGGGGTGACACTGAAGCTTTCTTT. This chain uses TRBV9 with TRBJ1-1; perhaps TRBD1 as D (6 bases). The CDR3 length is 16 residues. Germline lookup yields CDR1 SGDLS and CDR2 YYNGEE. Trimming took off 1 base at V and 3 bases at J, with 16 bases between the two ends.

This chain's CDR3 is CASTMSPFYGYTF. The CDR3 DNA reads as TGTGCCAGCACCATGAGCCCCTTTTATGGCTACACCTTC. The V gene is TRBV6-1, the J gene TRBJ1-2; D is undetermined. There are 13 residues in the CDR3. V was trimmed by 7 bases and J by 5 bases, leaving 14 bases between them. Germline assignment: CDR1 MNHNS and CDR2 SASEGT.

The V and J genes are TRBV29-1 and TRBJ1-2; D remains ambiguous. The CDR3 has 12 amino acids. V was trimmed by 2 bases and J by 4 bases, leaving 8 bases between them. Germline CDR1 SQVTM, CDR2 ANQGSEA. CDR3 DNA sequence: TGCAGCGTTGAATCCCAGCTCTATGGCTACACCTTC. This codes for CSVESQLYGYTF.